A selection of T cell receptor beta chains follows, all from one sample in a study of response to subunit inactivated influenza vaccine. TCRdb passed the RT-PCR reads through MiXCR, listing each CDR3 protein once. Of 150,000 to 200,000 distinct CDR3 sequences listed, about 12% are singletons. These data also formed part of another study, on T cells expressing NK-cell markers.

The sample here was CD8+ T cells sorted from PBMCs, taken 11 to 12 days after vaccination. These receptor sequences come from a man aged 45-65 years who received an inactivated influenza vaccine. CDR3s include the opening cysteine and the closing phenylalanine or tryptophan. The order of the fields is CDR3 protein, CDR3 DNA, J gene, D gene, clone size, V gene. D genes are given only for firm matches. Clone size is shown for a subset of rows, as once, few, many or a class of expanded clone.

CDR3: CASSPRQAIETQYF; DNA: TGTGCCAGCAGCCCGAGACAGGCTATCGAGACCCAGTACTTC; J: TRBJ2-5; D: -; size: -; V: TRBV7-9
CDR3: CASSGPGLAGPNEQFF; DNA: TGTGCCAGCAGTGGGCCGGGACTAGCGGGACCCAATGAGCAGTTCTTC; J: TRBJ2-1; D: TRBD2; size: few; V: TRBV12-3/TRBV12-4
CDR3: CAWNPSESYEQYF; DNA: TGTGCCTGGAATCCTAGCGAATCCTACGAGCAGTACTTC; J: TRBJ2-7; D: -; size: few; V: TRBV30
CDR3: CASSVRENTEAFF; DNA: TGTGCCAGCTCGGTCCGGGAGAACACTGAAGCTTTCTTT; J: TRBJ1-1; D: -; size: many; V: TRBV6-2/TRBV6-3
CDR3: CASSTRDRGNGIYEQYF; DNA: TGTGCCAGCAGCACTCGGGACAGGGGGAACGGGATCTACGAGCAGTACTTC; J: TRBJ2-7; D: TRBD1; size: -; V: TRBV3-1
CDR3: CASSLGLSRLNTEAFF; DNA: TGTGCCAGCAGCTTAGGATTGAGCAGACTGAACACTGAAGCTTTCTTT; J: TRBJ1-1; D: -; size: -; V: TRBV11-2
CDR3: CASSKGDRMYTQYF; DNA: TGTGCCAGCAGCAAAGGCGACCGCATGTATACGCAGTATTTT; J: TRBJ2-3; D: -; size: -; V: TRBV21-1
CDR3: CASSPLSAGEFPDTQYF; DNA: TGTGCCAGCAGCCCCCTGTCGGCAGGGGAATTTCCAGATACGCAGTATTTT; J: TRBJ2-3; D: -; size: -; V: TRBV7-6
CDR3: CASSLVFPVSGAPSDTGELFF; DNA: TGCGCCAGCAGCTTGGTCTTCCCCGTTAGCGGTGCGCCGTCGGACACCGGGGAGCTGTTTTTT; J: TRBJ2-2; D: -; size: few; V: TRBV5-1
CDR3: CASSEVETGAWETQYF; DNA: TGTGCCAGCAGTGAAGTTGAGACAGGGGCGTGGGAGACCCAGTACTTC; J: TRBJ2-5; D: TRBD1; size: few; V: TRBV6-1
CDR3: CAGSDSLTGPDTQYF; DNA: TGTGCCGGCAGTGACTCCCTTACCGGTCCAGATACGCAGTATTTT; J: TRBJ2-3; D: -; size: -; V: TRBV6-4
CDR3: CSARLINSYEQYF; DNA: TGCAGTGCTAGATTGATTAACTCCTACGAGCAGTACTTC; J: TRBJ2-7; D: -; size: -; V: TRBV20-1
CDR3: CASSSAGQRTIFGGYTF; DNA: TGTGCCAGCAGCTCAGCGGGACAGCGTACTATATTTGGGGGCTACACCTTC; J: TRBJ1-2; D: TRBD1; size: few; V: TRBV28
CDR3: CSAREGRGYTEAFF; DNA: TGCAGTGCTAGAGAAGGCAGGGGCTACACTGAAGCTTTCTTT; J: TRBJ1-1; D: -; size: few; V: TRBV20-1
CDR3: CASSQDPGLGRDTQYF; DNA: TGTGCCAGCAGCCAAGATCCGGGACTAGGGAGAGATACGCAGTATTTT; J: TRBJ2-3; D: TRBD2; size: -; V: TRBV4-2
CDR3: CASSLTSLSDEQFF; DNA: TGTGCCAGCAGTCTGACTAGCTTATCGGATGAGCAGTTCTTC; J: TRBJ2-1; D: TRBD2; size: -; V: TRBV28
CDR3: CSVEVDYGYTF; DNA: TGCAGCGTTGAGGTCGACTATGGCTACACCTTC; J: TRBJ1-2; D: -; size: -; V: TRBV29-1
CDR3: CSAWTGGTDTQYF; DNA: TGCAGTGCTTGGACAGGTGGCACAGATACGCAGTATTTT; J: TRBJ2-3; D: TRBD1; size: -; V: TRBV20-1
CDR3: CASSPIAQSSYNEQFF; DNA: TGTGCCAGCAGCCCGATAGCGCAGAGCTCCTACAATGAGCAGTTCTTC; J: TRBJ2-1; D: -; size: -; V: TRBV9
CDR3: CASSQEGTGVNRNIQYF; DNA: TGTGCCAGCAGCCAAGAAGGGACAGGGGTTAATCGCAACATTCAGTACTTC; J: TRBJ2-4; D: TRBD1; size: few; V: TRBV4-2
CDR3: CSAGRQEVKTQYF; DNA: TGCAGTGCTGGACGACAGGAGGTGAAAACTCAGTACTTC; J: TRBJ2-4; D: -; size: -; V: TRBV20-1
CDR3: CASSEQGIEQYF; DNA: TGTGCCAGCAGCGAACAGGGGATCGAGCAGTACTTC; J: TRBJ2-7; D: TRBD1; size: -; V: TRBV28
CDR3: CASSTGTGAINEQFF; DNA: TGCGCCAGCAGCACCGGGACAGGGGCTATTAATGAGCAGTTCTTC; J: TRBJ2-1; D: TRBD1; size: -; V: TRBV10-2
CDR3: CASSLGPSPGGAGEAFF; DNA: TGTGCCAGCAGCTTAGGCCCCTCCCCGGGGGGCGCGGGTGAAGCTTTCTTT; J: TRBJ1-1; D: -; size: -; V: TRBV7-2
CDR3: CASSFTLPDYPQQFF; DNA: TGTGCCAGCAGTTTCACACTCCCGGACTACCCGCAGCAGTTCTTC; J: TRBJ2-1; D: -; size: few; V: TRBV7-2
CDR3: CASSLDRGGYGYTF; DNA: TGTGCCAGCAGCCTGGACAGGGGCGGCTATGGCTACACCTTC; J: TRBJ1-2; D: TRBD1; size: few; V: TRBV11-2
CDR3: CAISGPAGETQYF; DNA: TGTGCCATCAGTGGCCCCGCTGGGGAGACCCAGTACTTC; J: TRBJ2-5; D: -; size: -; V: TRBV10-3
CDR3: CASSLTRGGSYNEQFF; DNA: TGTGCCAGCAGCTTAACTCGGGGGGGCAGTTACAATGAGCAGTTCTTC; J: TRBJ2-1; D: TRBD2; size: many; V: TRBV7-9
CDR3: CSVNPGTGGGYTF; DNA: TGCAGCGTTAACCCGGGGACAGGCGGTGGCTACACCTTC; J: TRBJ1-2; D: TRBD1; size: few; V: TRBV29-1
CDR3: CASIQGTGNTEAFF; DNA: TGTGCCAGCATTCAGGGGACCGGGAACACTGAAGCTTTCTTT; J: TRBJ1-1; D: -; size: few; V: TRBV7-6
CDR3: CASSQDLGAPIPNTGELFF; DNA: TGCGCCAGCAGCCAGGATCTTGGGGCCCCTATACCGAACACCGGGGAGCTGTTTTTT; J: TRBJ2-2; D: -; size: few; V: TRBV4-3
CDR3: CASSYSFQNYPSGNTIYF; DNA: TGTGCCAGCAGTTACTCGTTTCAGAATTACCCATCCGGAAACACCATATATTTT; J: TRBJ1-3; D: -; size: -; V: TRBV6-5
CDR3: CASPRAGRDSYNEQFF; DNA: TGTGCCAGCCCTAGGGCAGGGAGAGATTCCTACAATGAGCAGTTCTTC; J: TRBJ2-1; D: -; size: -; V: TRBV5-8
CDR3: CASSQGVQETQYF; DNA: TGCGCCAGCAGCCAAGGTGTCCAAGAGACCCAGTACTTC; J: TRBJ2-5; D: -; size: few; V: TRBV4-1
CDR3: CASSISGDTDTQYF; DNA: TGTGCCAGCAGCATTAGCGGGGACACAGATACGCAGTATTTT; J: TRBJ2-3; D: TRBD2; size: -; V: TRBV6-1
CDR3: CASSEGRADNEQFF; DNA: TGTGCCAGCAGCGAGGGCAGGGCTGACAATGAGCAGTTCTTC; J: TRBJ2-1; D: -; size: few; V: TRBV12-3/TRBV12-4
CDR3: CASSSRTATYQETQYF; DNA: TGTGCCAGCAGCTCAAGGACGGCGACGTACCAAGAGACCCAGTACTTC; J: TRBJ2-5; D: -; size: few; V: TRBV7-9
CDR3: CASSQGTHPSYEQYF; DNA: TGCGCCAGCAGCCAAGGGACTCATCCTTCCTACGAGCAGTACTTC; J: TRBJ2-7; D: -; size: -; V: TRBV4-3